The present entry profiles one T cell receptor beta chain with its context. Its antigen remains unknown. A much larger clone differs by one base, so this may be a read error. The source of the sample is a study of T cells in Graves' hyperthyroidism and ophthalmopathy. Regarding the study as a whole: Model predictions of ophthalmopathy came a median about 6.3 months before onset.

Amplified TCR beta CDR3 regions came from RNA transcripts. First-round RT-PCR with HTBI primers amplified the TCR CDR3 region. TCRdb re-called the multiplex PCR reads with MiXCR, one entry per CDR3 protein. The sample lists about 400,000 distinct CDR3 sequences; 13% to 15% were seen once. The V and J ends lost 5 bases and 3 bases respectively, with 8 bases between them. CDR1 LGHNA and CDR2 YNFKEQ come from the germline V gene. There are 12 residues in the CDR3. The source of this sequence is a woman aged 55-75 years with Graves' ophthalmopathy. V is TRBV4-2 and J is TRBJ2-7, with D possibly being TRBD2 (6 bases). The source material was blood. CDR3 loop: CASSAGHYEQYF. For the CDR3, the DNA is TGTGCCAGCAGCGCGGGGCACTACGAGCAGTACTTC.